Each of the 26 T cell receptor beta chains below was sequenced from the same sample in a study of blood T cell repertoires in COVID-19. The protocol was immunoSEQ multiplex PCR, while the TCRdb copy is restricted to in-frame clones and leaves out a portion. The sample holds fewer than 300,000 clones, roughly 84% seen once. Sequencing input: peripheral blood. These receptors all come from a woman in her late teens or twenties with acute or convalescent COVID-19.

The chain couples TRBV27 to TRBJ1-2; 8 bases align to TRBD1. V shed 6 bases and J 6 bases; nucleotides not matched to a gene: 9. This CDR3 region has 14 residues. Germline V lookup: CDR1 MNHEY, CDR2 SMNVEV (reference sequence). CDR3 nucleotide sequence: TGTGCCAGCAGCGGACTGCAGGGGGCGGATGGCTACACCTTC. Translation gives CASSGLQGADGYTF.

The V gene is TRBV4-3, the J gene TRBJ1-2; tentatively, D is TRBD1 (6 bases). Between the trimmed V and J ends, which lost 3 bases and 4 bases, there was a span of 15 bases. CDR1 is LGHNA, CDR2 YSLEER, per germline. There are 15 residues in the CDR3. Written as DNA, the CDR3 is TGCGCCAGCAGCCATGAGGGCAGGGACATCTATGGCTACACCTTC. Translating it yields CASSHEGRDIYGYTF.

V is TRBV6-5 and J is TRBJ2-1; D gene ambiguous. In germline, CDR1 is MNHEY, CDR2 SVGAGI. The CDR3 is 14 amino acids. V lost 6 bases to trimming and J lost 12 bases, with 21 bases between them. CDR3 sequence (DNA): TGTGCCAGCAGCCACCCCGGAGAAGGTTTCCTGCAGTTCTTC. It translates to CASSHPGEGFLQFF.

This chain connects TRBV28 to TRBJ2-7; a weak D match, TRBD1 (5 bases). The CDR3 consists of 12 residues. The V end lost 6 bases, the J end lost 4 bases, and 10 bases lay between the germline ends. Germline CDR1 reads MDHEN; CDR2 reads SYDVKM. CDR3 bases: TGTGCCAGCAGCCTCGACAGTTACGAGCAGTACTTC. It encodes CASSLDSYEQYF.

This chain connects TRBV7-2 to TRBJ2-5; 11 bases are a match to TRBD2. The junction had 7 bases not matched to a gene; V was cut back by 5 bases and J by 5 bases. The CDR3 has 15 residues. From germline, CDR1 is SGHTA and CDR2 FQGNSA. The CDR3 DNA follows: TGTGCCAGCAGCCTCGGGACTAGCGGTACGGAGACCCAGTACTTC. Translation: CASSLGTSGTETQYF. Full variable domain (remainder filled in from reference TRBV7-2 and TRBJ2-5): GAGVSQSPSNKVTEKGKDVELRCDPISGHTALYWYRQSLGQGLEFLIYFQGNSAPDKSGLPSDRFSAERTGGSVSTLTIQRTQQEDSAVYLCASSLGTSGTETQYFGPGTRLLVL.

V gene TRBV6-2 or TRBV6-3 combines with J gene TRBJ2-6, with no clear D. V lost 4 bases and J lost 0, with 7 bases in between. The germline V gene encodes CDR1 MNHEY and CDR2 SVGEGT. The CDR3 covers 15 residues. CDR3 amino acids: CASSSPDSGANVLTF. The CDR3 region has the DNA TGTGCCAGCAGTTCCCCAGACTCTGGGGCCAACGTCCTGACTTTC.

This clone was observed once. The CDR3 loop reads CATSRVLAGGQPGTQYF. The CDR3 DNA reads TGTGCCACCAGCAGAGTTTTAGCGGGAGGCCAACCGGGGACCCAGTACTTC. The chain has TRBV15 and TRBJ2-5; the match to TRBD2 covers 10 bases. The CDR3 spans 17 residues. Germline V gene sequence: CDR1 LNHNV, CDR2 YYDKDF (reference sequence). V dropped 1 base and J dropped 7; count of bases not matched to a gene: 12.

The sample holds a few counts of this clone. The chain joins TRBV19 to TRBJ2-4; 8 bases map to TRBD2. The CDR3 covers 17 residues. Germline V CDR1 and CDR2: LNHDA, SQIVND (reference sequence). With V trimmed by 4 bases and J by 6 bases, 14 bases remained unmatched. This CDR3 reads CASSTLGSGLGGNIQYF. For the CDR3, the DNA is TGTGCCAGTAGTACCCTAGGATCGGGACTAGGAGGAAACATTCAGTACTTC. The whole variable domain, remainder taken from reference TRBV19 and TRBJ2-4, is DGGITQSPKYLFRKEGQNVTLSCEQNLNHDAMYWYRQDPGQGLRLIYYSQIVNDFQKGDIAEGYSVSREKKESFPLTVTSAQKNPTAFYLCASSTLGSGLGGNIQYFGAGTRLSVL.

This chain uses TRBV30 with TRBJ2-2; 11 bases line up with TRBD1. Germline trimming cut 4 bases from V and 5 bases from J; bases unmatched to any gene: 6. The CDR3 is 15 residues long. Germline CDR1 reads GTSNPN; CDR2 reads SVGIG (reference sequence). In nucleotides, the CDR3 is TGTGCCTGGAATCGAGGGACAGGGGGAACCGGGGAGCTGTTTTTT. This encodes CAWNRGTGGTGELFF.

The gene calls are TRBV28 and TRBJ2-2; D is unresolved. V was cut by 1 base and J by 5 bases, with 8 bases left in between. CDR1 is MDHEN, CDR2 SYDVKM, per germline. The CDR3 sequence is 14 residues long. The CDR3 DNA sequence: TGTGCCAGCAGTTTATTTACGGAGACCGGGGAGCTGTTTTTT. This sequence encodes CASSLFTETGELFF.

The chain employs TRBV19 and TRBJ1-5; 10 bases map to TRBD1. The CDR3 is 16 amino acids. The trim removed 4 bases at V and 3 bases at J, leaving 6 bases unmatched. CDR1 is LNHDA and CDR2 is SQIVND in the germline V gene (reference sequence). The CDR3 protein is CASSTIRQGANQPQHF. In nucleotides, the CDR3 is TGTGCCAGTAGTACAATAAGACAGGGGGCCAATCAGCCCCAGCATTTT.

The V and J genes are TRBV28 and TRBJ1-5; perhaps TRBD1 as D (5 bases). CDR3 length: 14 residues. V was cut by 3 bases and J by 2 bases, with 8 bases left in between. Per germline, CDR1 MDHEN and CDR2 SYDVKM. The chain's CDR3 is CASSLGGGNQPQHF. CDR3 nucleotides: TGTGCCAGCAGTTTGGGGGGGGGCAATCAGCCCCAGCATTTT.

The V call is TRBV7-2, the J call TRBJ1-5; 7 bases are a match to TRBD1. Germline assignment: CDR1 SGHTA and CDR2 FQGNSA. This CDR3 is built from 14 residues. V shed 3 bases and J 5 bases; nucleotides not matched to a gene: 4. CDR3 sequence: CASSFGQVYQPQHF. CDR3 sequence (DNA): TGTGCCAGCAGCTTCGGACAGGTCTATCAGCCCCAGCATTTT.

For this clone: Sequence at one end of the junction differs from germline and may be a read error. This chain uses TRBV28 with TRBJ1-3, with D perhaps TRBD1 (5 bases). The V gene's germline CDR1 is MDHEN and CDR2 SYDVKM. The CDR3 has 18 residues. CDR3 DNA sequence: TGTGCCAGCAGTCCCCTTTCGAACCGACTAGGGGCTGGGAACACCATATATTTT. This encodes CASSPLSNRLGAGNTIYF.

This chain links TRBV7-2 with TRBJ1-2, with 8 bases aligning to TRBD1. This CDR3 contains 15 residues. Germline-derived CDR1 and CDR2 are SGHTA and FQGNSA. J was trimmed by 5 bases and V by 5 bases; bases with no gene match: 10. The CDR3 DNA sequence: TGTGCCAGCAGCCCCTTTCCCGGGACAGGATATGGCTACACCTTC. Its translation is CASSPFPGTGYGYTF.

The genes are TRBV28 and TRBJ1-5; D is perhaps TRBD1 (5 bases). The CDR3 sequence is 15 residues long. CDR1 MDHEN and CDR2 SYDVKM come from the germline V gene. Trimming took 6 bases from V and 0 from J, leaving 12 bases between them. The chain's CDR3 is CASSADRNSNQPQHF. The CDR3 DNA reads TGTGCCAGCAGCGCTGACAGAAATAGCAATCAGCCCCAGCATTTT.

The chain joins TRBV11-2 to TRBJ1-3; D is uncertain. CDR3 size: 14 residues. V was trimmed by 0 bases and J by 0 bases, leaving 3 bases between them. Germline CDR1 is SGHAT and CDR2 is FQNNGV. The CDR3 loop reads CASSLERSGNTIYF. DNA of the CDR3: TGTGCCAGCAGCTTAGAGCGCTCTGGAAACACCATATATTTT. The variable domain in full, completed from reference TRBV11-2 and TRBJ1-3, reads EAGVAQSPRYKIIEKRQSVAFWCNPISGHATLYWYQQILGQGPKLLIQFQNNGVVDDSQLPKDRFSAERLKGVDSTLKIQPAKLEDSAVYLCASSLERSGNTIYFGEGSWLTVV.

The gene calls are TRBV19 and TRBJ2-6, with 8 bases lining up with TRBD2. The V and J ends lost 5 bases and 2 bases, in that order; junction bases with no gene match: 2. The V gene's germline CDR1 is LNHDA and CDR2 SQIVND (reference sequence). The CDR3 runs 15 residues. The CDR3 DNA reads as TGTGCCAGTAGTCGGGGGGGCACTGGGGCCAACGTCCTGACTTTC. Encoded protein: CASSRGGTGANVLTF.

The rearrangement joins TRBV30 to TRBJ2-1; D unresolved. The CDR3 extends over 12 amino acids. Germline values: CDR1 GTSNPN, CDR2 SVGIG (reference sequence). The ends were cut back, 2 bases at V and 7 bases at J, with 9 bases in the middle. CDR3 amino acids: CAWSPFGNEQFF. The DNA of the CDR3 is TGTGCCTGGAGTCCCTTCGGGAATGAGCAGTTCTTC.

The rearrangement joins TRBV5-1 to TRBJ2-7, with D possibly TRBD2 on 5 matching bases. CDR1 and CDR2 (germline): SGHRS, YFSETQ. The CDR3 contains 15 residues. Trimming stripped 0 bases from V and 3 bases from J, with 13 bases between. For the CDR3, the DNA is TGCGCCAGCAGCTTGGAGGGCGGGCAGATCTACGAGCAGTACTTC. Protein sequence: CASSLEGGQIYEQYF.

V gene TRBV4-3 combines with J gene TRBJ1-3; D is ambiguous. Germline V lookup: CDR1 LGHNA, CDR2 YSLEER. Trimming took off 0 bases at V and 0 bases at J, with 12 bases between the two ends. This CDR3 is 17 amino acids long. CDR3 residues: CASSQDAGTISGNTIYF. CDR3 nucleotide sequence: TGCGCCAGCAGCCAAGATGCAGGAACCATCTCTGGAAACACCATATATTTT.

The chain is built from TRBV27 and TRBJ2-7; 8 bases fit TRBD1. The J segment lost 5 bases and the V segment lost 0 bases, leaving 6 bases of the junction unmatched. CDR1 is MNHEY, CDR2 SMNVEV, per germline (reference sequence). CDR3 length: 15 amino acids. CDR3 loop: CASSLSMDRVHEQYF. DNA for the CDR3: TGTGCCAGCAGTTTATCCATGGACAGGGTCCACGAGCAGTACTTC.

This rearrangement joins TRBV6-2 or TRBV6-3 to TRBJ2-1; 10 bases are a match to TRBD2. The CDR3 length is 15 residues. The V gene's germline CDR1 is MNHEY and CDR2 SVGEGT. J lost 4 bases, V lost 5 bases, and 5 bases had no gene match. The CDR3: CASSPGTSEYNEQFF. In DNA form, the CDR3 reads TGTGCCAGCAGTCCCGGGACTAGCGAATACAATGAGCAGTTCTTC.

This rearrangement joins TRBV5-6 to TRBJ2-7; TRBD1 matches 7 bases. The CDR3 is made up of 14 amino acids. Germline V gene data show CDR1 as SGHDT and CDR2 as YYEEEE. The ends lost 1 base at V and 3 bases at J; junction bases unmatched: 4. The CDR3 DNA reads as TGTGCCAGCAGCTTGACAGGGGAACACTACGAGCAGTACTTC. Its protein is CASSLTGEHYEQYF.

The chain combines TRBV7-2 with TRBJ2-3; TRBD2 agrees at 13 bases. The ends lost 1 base at V and 5 bases at J; junction bases unmatched: 6. Germline CDR1 reads SGHTA; CDR2 reads FQGNSA. This CDR3 is built from 17 residues. The CDR3 DNA reads as TGTGCCAGCAGCTTAGAACTAGCGGGAGGGCCTCGAGATACGCAGTATTTT. Encoded protein: CASSLELAGGPRDTQYF.

The gene calls are TRBV28 and TRBJ1-2; D remains unclear. Germline V lookup: CDR1 MDHEN, CDR2 SYDVKM. V was clipped by 6 bases and J by 3 bases, with 5 bases between them. The CDR3 has 11 amino acids. CDR3 sequence reads: CASSLYYGYTF. In DNA form, the CDR3 reads TGTGCCAGCAGCCTATACTATGGCTACACCTTC.